These T cell receptor beta chains were read from a single sample in a study of T-cell memory formation after mild COVID-19. TCRdb processed the 5' RACE reads anew with MiXCR; each CDR3 protein has one entry. Of around 300,000 distinct CDR3 sequences listed, 10% to 15% were seen once; the top ten hold about 20%. Sequencing was performed on PBMCs or a T cell subset sorted from them (not recorded which). The receptors were sampled from a man in his late teens or twenties who had mild COVID-19 (a few samples of this study predate the infection). Cell type and time point are not known. The CDR3 runs from the conserved cysteine through the conserved F or W. The order of the fields is D gene, clone size, J gene, V gene, CDR3 DNA, CDR3 protein. D genes are given only for firm matches. Expanded clones are given a class, and other clones once, few, many or no size at all.

TRBD1	NA	TRBJ1-2	TRBV9	TGTGCCAGCAGCGTTCAGGGGGCGCGAAACGGCTACACCTTC	CASSVQGARNGYTF
NA	many	TRBJ2-6	TRBV7-3	TGTGCCAGCACCCTTGTCAAGGGGGATTCGCTTTCTGGGGCCAACGTCCTGACTTTC	CASTLVKGDSLSGANVLTF
TRBD1	NA	TRBJ1-1	TRBV5-1	TGCGCCAGCAGCCACGGGACAGGGGGGACTGAAGCTTTCTTT	CASSHGTGGTEAFF
TRBD2	many	TRBJ2-5	TRBV5-6	TGTGCCAGCAGCTCCTCGGGCGGGGGGAAGACCCAGTACTTC	CASSSSGGGKTQYF
NA	NA	TRBJ2-3	TRBV6-5	TGTGCCAGCAGTAAATCTAGCGCAGATACGCAGTATTTT	CASSKSSADTQYF
TRBD1	many	TRBJ1-5	TRBV15	TGTGCCACCACCCAGGGGGATAGCAATCAGCCCCAGCATTTT	CATTQGDSNQPQHF
TRBD1	NA	TRBJ2-3	TRBV20-1	TGCAGTGCTGGGAGACAGGGGTACACAGATACGCAGTATTTT	CSAGRQGYTDTQYF
NA	medium-sized	TRBJ2-1	TRBV24-1	TGTGCCACCAGTGATCTTAGGTATGAGCAGTTCTTC	CATSDLRYEQFF
NA	few	TRBJ1-2	TRBV21-1	TGTGCCAGCAGGGACTGGGACTATGGCTACACCTTC	CASRDWDYGYTF
NA	NA	TRBJ1-1	TRBV7-9	TGTGCCAGCAGCCCCCAGCTTGGGGACGTGGCTGAAGCTTTCTTT	CASSPQLGDVAEAFF
NA	NA	TRBJ2-1	TRBV24-1	TGTGCCACCAGTAGGAACGGGGACTCCTACAATGAGCAGTTCTTC	CATSRNGDSYNEQFF
TRBD2	few	TRBJ2-3	TRBV20-1	TGCAGTGTTCCACCACCTAGGCGGGGGGGCACCGATACGCAGTATTTT	CSVPPPRRGGTDTQYF
TRBD1	NA	TRBJ1-1	TRBV4-1	TGCGCCAGCAGCCCTCGGACAGGGCAAGACACTGAAGCTTTCTTT	CASSPRTGQDTEAFF
NA	few	TRBJ1-2	TRBV11-2	TGTGCCAGCAGCCGGTATGAGTATGGCTACACCTTC	CASSRYEYGYTF
NA	few	TRBJ2-1	TRBV28	TGTGCCAGCAGTTTATTCGAAGGGGGTGAGCAGTTCTTC	CASSLFEGGEQFF
NA	few	TRBJ2-2	TRBV6-5	TGTGCCAGCAGTGCCGCGACCGTGCACACCGGGGAGCTGTTTTTT	CASSAATVHTGELFF
NA	few	TRBJ1-1	TRBV6-5	TGTGCCAGCAGTAAGGCAGGACTAATGAACACTGAAGCTTTCTTT	CASSKAGLMNTEAFF
NA	few	TRBJ1-2	TRBV6-6	TGTGCCAGCAGTTACTCGACACTTCCTAACTATGGCTACACCTTC	CASSYSTLPNYGYTF
TRBD1	few	TRBJ1-4	TRBV4-1	TGCGCCAGCAGCCACCTTCTGGACAGGGCCGGTGAAAAACTGTTTTTT	CASSHLLDRAGEKLFF
NA	few	TRBJ1-1	TRBV12-3/TRBV12-4	TGTGCCAGCAGCGAAGTGGCAGGACTGAACACTGAAGCTTTCTTT	CASSEVAGLNTEAFF
TRBD2	medium-sized	TRBJ2-3	TRBV7-8	TGTGCCAGCAGCCCCCAGCGGGGGGGCCGTGATACGCAGTATTTT	CASSPQRGGRDTQYF
NA	few	TRBJ1-5	TRBV11-2	TGTGCCAGCAGCTTCGGTACAGGGTTGAGCAATCAGCCCCAGCATTTT	CASSFGTGLSNQPQHF
TRBD1	many	TRBJ2-2	TRBV28	TGTGCCATCCACGCCGGGACAGGATACACCGGGGAGCTGTTTTTT	CAIHAGTGYTGELFF
TRBD1	few	TRBJ1-6	TRBV7-9	TGTGCCAGCAGCTTTGACAGGGCCGAGAATAATTCACCCCTCCACTTT	CASSFDRAENNSPLHF
NA	many	TRBJ2-1	TRBV11-1	TGTGCCAGCAGCTTAGCTGCAGGGACAAGCTACAATGAGCAGTTCTTC	CASSLAAGTSYNEQFF
NA	few	TRBJ2-1	TRBV7-8	TGTGCCAGCAGCTTAGGGGCTACCAGCTCCTACAATGAGCAGTTCTTC	CASSLGATSSYNEQFF
TRBD1	NA	TRBJ1-6	TRBV20-1	TGCAGTGCCTCTCGGACAGGGGATTCACCCCTCCACTTT	CSASRTGDSPLHF
TRBD1	few	TRBJ1-1	TRBV5-1	TGCGCCAGCAGCGACAGGGGTTCTGAAGCTTTCTTT	CASSDRGSEAFF
NA	NA	TRBJ2-5	TRBV11-2	TGTGCCAGCAGCTTAGTGGGGAATAGAAGGGCCCAGTACTTC	CASSLVGNRRAQYF
NA	NA	TRBJ1-1	TRBV3-1	TGTGCCAGCAGCCGAACAGCGAACACTGAAGCTTTCTTT	CASSRTANTEAFF
NA	many	TRBJ2-1	TRBV5-1	TGCGCCAGCTGCCCCGGGAAGGAGTTTAATTTTTTCTCCTACAATGAGCAGTTCTTC	CASCPGKEFNFFSYNEQFF
NA	few	TRBJ2-2	TRBV5-1	TGCGCCAGCAGCTTGGGTTCTGTTGGGGAGCTGTTTTTT	CASSLGSVGELFF
NA	few	TRBJ2-5	TRBV20-1	TGCAGTGCTAGAGATCCGACTAGTAGAGAGACCCAGTACTTC	CSARDPTSRETQYF
NA	few	TRBJ2-2	TRBV7-3	TGTGCCAGCAGCCCGACATACACCGGGGAGCTGTTTTTT	CASSPTYTGELFF
NA	few	TRBJ2-7	TRBV12-3/TRBV12-4	TGTGCCAGCAGCCGAGGCCGGTACGAGCAGTACTTC	CASSRGRYEQYF
TRBD2	few	TRBJ2-5	TRBV11-2	TGTGCCAGCAGCTTTACAGCGGGGGTGGGAGAGACCCAGTACTTC	CASSFTAGVGETQYF
NA	many	TRBJ2-2	TRBV10-1	TGCGCCAGCAGAGCGAGTTACACCGGGGAGCTGTTTTTT	CASRASYTGELFF
NA	many	TRBJ2-1	TRBV14	TGTGCCAGCAGCCAAGATATCGGTCGAGAGCAGTTCTTC	CASSQDIGREQFF
TRBD2	few	TRBJ2-3	TRBV7-2	TGTGCCAGCAGCGTAACGGCTAGCGGGGGCGGGGCAGATACGCAGTATTTT	CASSVTASGGGADTQYF
NA	NA	TRBJ2-7	TRBV4-3	TGCGCCAGCAGCCAAGCCGGGGGCTCCTACGAGCAGTACTTC	CASSQAGGSYEQYF
NA	few	TRBJ1-3	TRBV6-5	TGTGCCAGCAGCCGGGGGGGGACCTATACTGGAAACACCATATATTTT	CASSRGGTYTGNTIYF
TRBD2	few	TRBJ2-1	TRBV11-3	TGTGCCAGCCGACTAGCGGGTCGTAATGAGCAGTTCTTC	CASRLAGRNEQFF
NA	NA	TRBJ2-1	TRBV25-1	TGTGCCAGCACGGAGGTTAATGAGCAGTTCTTC	CASTEVNEQFF
NA	many	TRBJ1-1	TRBV10-3	TGTGCCATCGGACGGAACACTGAAGCTTTCTTT	CAIGRNTEAFF
TRBD1	NA	TRBJ2-3	TRBV13	TGTGCCAGCAGCTCTAAGGGGGGACAGGGGGAGTTGGATACGCAGTATTTT	CASSSKGGQGELDTQYF